This T cell receptor beta chain came from a study of blood T cell repertoires in COVID-19. The germline CDR1 and CDR2 sequences are MNHEY and SMNVEV (reference sequence). The CDR3 contains 13 residues. Between the trimmed V and J ends, which lost 2 bases and 4 bases, there was a span of 8 bases. This clone was observed a handful of times. Generated by immunoSEQ multiplex PCR, the TCRdb table keeps only in-frame clones and is missing some. The sample lists 200,000 to 300,000 clones, 80% to 90% occurring once. The sequence came from a woman between 40 and 55 years old with acute or convalescent COVID-19. The sequencing sample was made of peripheral blood. V and J are TRBV27 and TRBJ1-1, with D hard to call. For the CDR3, the DNA is TGTGCCAGCAGTTTACAGGCCTCCACTGAAGCTTTCTTT. Protein product: CASSLQASTEAFF.